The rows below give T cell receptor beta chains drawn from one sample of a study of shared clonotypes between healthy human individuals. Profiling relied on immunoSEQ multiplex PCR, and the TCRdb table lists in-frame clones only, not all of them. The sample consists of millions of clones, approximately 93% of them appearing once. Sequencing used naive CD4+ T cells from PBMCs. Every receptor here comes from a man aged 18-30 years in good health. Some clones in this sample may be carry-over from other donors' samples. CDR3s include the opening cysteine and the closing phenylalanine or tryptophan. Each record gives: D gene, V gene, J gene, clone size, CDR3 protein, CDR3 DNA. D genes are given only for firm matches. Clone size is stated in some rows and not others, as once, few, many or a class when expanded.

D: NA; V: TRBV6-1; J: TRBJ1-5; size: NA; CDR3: CASTPAGADGQPQHF; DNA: TGTGCCAGCACCCCAGCGGGGGCGGATGGTCAGCCCCAGCATTTT
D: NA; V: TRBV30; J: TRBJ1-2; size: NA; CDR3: CAWSSRVGGGYGYTF; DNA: TGTGCCTGGAGTTCCCGGGTCGGGGGAGGCTATGGCTACACCTTC
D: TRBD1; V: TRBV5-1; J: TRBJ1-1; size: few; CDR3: CASSSQGGNTEAFF; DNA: TGCGCCAGCAGCTCACAGGGGGGGAACACTGAAGCTTTCTTT
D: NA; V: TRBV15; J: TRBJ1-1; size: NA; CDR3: CATRTWGYTEAFF; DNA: TGTGCCACCAGGACTTGGGGGTACACTGAAGCTTTCTTT
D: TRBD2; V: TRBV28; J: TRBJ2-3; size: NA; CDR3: CASSLTTYSGRAGDTQYF; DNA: TGTGCCAGCAGTTTAACGACCTATAGCGGGAGGGCCGGAGATACGCAGTATTTT
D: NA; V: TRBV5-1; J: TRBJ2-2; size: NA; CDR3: CASSLQLGPNTGELFF; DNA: TGCGCCAGCAGCTTGCAATTAGGGCCGAACACCGGGGAGCTGTTTTTT
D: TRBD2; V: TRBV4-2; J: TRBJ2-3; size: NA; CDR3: CASSQAGGPSGSSTDTQYF; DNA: TGTGCCAGCAGCCAAGCTGGGGGTCCTAGCGGGAGTAGCACAGATACGCAGTATTTT
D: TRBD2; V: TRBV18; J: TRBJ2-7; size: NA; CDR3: CASSRTGAGTSGDYEQYF; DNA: TGTGCCAGCTCTCGGACAGGGGCCGGGACTAGCGGAGACTACGAGCAGTACTTC
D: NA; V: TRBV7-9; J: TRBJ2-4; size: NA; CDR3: CASSPRSGGKDKNIQYF; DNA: TGTGCCAGCAGCCCGAGGTCCGGGGGCAAGGATAAAAACATTCAGTACTTC
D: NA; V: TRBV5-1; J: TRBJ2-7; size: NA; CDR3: CASRGLDSSYEQYF; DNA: TGCGCCAGCAGGGGTCTAGACAGCTCCTACGAGCAGTACTTC
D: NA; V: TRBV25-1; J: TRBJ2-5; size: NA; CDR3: CASSERGGRARETQYF; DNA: TGTGCCAGCAGTGAGAGGGGGGGCAGGGCCAGGGAGACCCAGTACTTC
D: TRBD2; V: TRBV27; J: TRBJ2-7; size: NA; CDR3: CASSLSPGLAGTYEQYF; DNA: TGTGCCAGCAGTTTATCCCCGGGACTAGCGGGAACCTACGAGCAGTACTTC
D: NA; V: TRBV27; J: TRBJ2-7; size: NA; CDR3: CASSSRRDAGAYEQYF; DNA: TGTGCCAGCAGTTCTAGACGGGACGCAGGGGCCTACGAGCAGTACTTC
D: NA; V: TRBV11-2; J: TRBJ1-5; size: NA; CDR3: CASSLRSGDYQPQHF; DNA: TGTGCCAGCAGCTTACGTTCAGGGGACTATCAGCCCCAGCATTTT
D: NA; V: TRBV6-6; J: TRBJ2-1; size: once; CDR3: CASRSDIYNEQFF; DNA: TGTGCCAGCAGGTCGGACATCTACAATGAGCAGTTCTTC
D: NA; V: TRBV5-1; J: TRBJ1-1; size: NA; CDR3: CASRAGVEDTEAFF; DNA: TGCGCCAGCAGGGCAGGGGTAGAGGACACTGAAGCTTTCTTT
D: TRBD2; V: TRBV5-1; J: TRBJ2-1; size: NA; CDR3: CASTTSGRKNEQFF; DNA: TGCGCCAGCACTACTAGCGGGAGGAAGAATGAGCAGTTCTTC
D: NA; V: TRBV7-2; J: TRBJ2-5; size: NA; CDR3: CASSLELQETQYF; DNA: TGTGCCAGCAGCCTGGAACTACAAGAGACCCAGTACTTC
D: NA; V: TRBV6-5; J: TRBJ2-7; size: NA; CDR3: CASSYRQGRSEQYF; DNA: TGTGCCAGCAGTTACCGGCAGGGTAGATCCGAGCAGTACTTC
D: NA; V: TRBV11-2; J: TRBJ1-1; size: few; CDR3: CASSLATVNTEAFF; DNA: TGTGCCAGCAGCTTAGCCACAGTGAACACTGAAGCTTTCTTT
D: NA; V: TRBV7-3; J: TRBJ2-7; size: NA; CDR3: CASSVRGAYEQYF; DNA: TGTGCCAGCAGCGTACGGGGTGCCTACGAGCAGTACTTC
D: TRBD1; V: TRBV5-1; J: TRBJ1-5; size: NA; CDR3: CASSLGQGEGQPQHF; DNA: TGCGCCAGCAGCTTGGGACAGGGGGAAGGGCAGCCCCAGCATTTT
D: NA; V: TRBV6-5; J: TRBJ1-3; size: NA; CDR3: CASSYSGGFGNTIYF; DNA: TGTGCCAGCAGTTACTCGGGAGGTTTTGGAAACACCATATATTTT
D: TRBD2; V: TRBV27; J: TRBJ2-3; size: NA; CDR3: CASSPLRDSGREKLDTQYF; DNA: TGTGCCAGCAGTCCCCTTAGAGATAGCGGGAGGGAGAAACTGGATACGCAGTATTTT
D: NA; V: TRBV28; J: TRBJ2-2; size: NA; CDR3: CASSLQGTTNTGELFF; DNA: TGTGCCAGCAGTTTACAGGGTACCACGAACACCGGGGAGCTGTTTTTT
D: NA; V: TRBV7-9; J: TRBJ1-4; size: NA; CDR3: CASSLGSGSLREKLFF; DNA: TGTGCCAGCAGCTTAGGGTCGGGGAGCCTTCGGGAAAAACTGTTTTTT
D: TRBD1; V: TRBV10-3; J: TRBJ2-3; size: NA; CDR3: CAIRERQGADTQYF; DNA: TGTGCCATCAGGGAGAGACAGGGGGCAGATACGCAGTATTTT
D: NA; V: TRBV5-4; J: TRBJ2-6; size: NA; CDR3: CASSSRISVLTF; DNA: TGTGCCAGCAGTAGTAGGATCAGCGTCCTGACTTTC
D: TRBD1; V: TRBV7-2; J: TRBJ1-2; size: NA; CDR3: CASSPRTGQGYGYTF; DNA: TGTGCCAGCAGCCCTCGGACAGGGCAAGGCTATGGCTACACCTTC
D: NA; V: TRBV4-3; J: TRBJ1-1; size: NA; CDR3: CASSQVRDTEAFF; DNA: TGCGCCAGCAGCCAAGTCAGGGACACTGAAGCTTTCTTT
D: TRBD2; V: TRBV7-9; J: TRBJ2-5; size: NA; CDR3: CASSLARLAGGLGETQYF; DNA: TGTGCCAGCAGCTTAGCACGACTAGCGGGAGGGTTGGGAGAGACCCAGTACTTC
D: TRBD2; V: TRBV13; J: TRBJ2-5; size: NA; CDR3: CASSAGLAGEETQYF; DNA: TGTGCCAGCAGCGCGGGACTAGCGGGAGAAGAGACCCAGTACTTC
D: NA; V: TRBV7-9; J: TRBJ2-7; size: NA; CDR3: CASSLGPGVYEQYF; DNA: TGTGCCAGCAGCCTGGGACCAGGCGTCTACGAGCAGTACTTC
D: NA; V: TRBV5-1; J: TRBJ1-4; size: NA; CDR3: CASSLAPTAATNEKLFF; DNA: TGCGCCAGCAGCTTAGCCCCTACAGCCGCAACTAATGAAAAACTGTTTTTT
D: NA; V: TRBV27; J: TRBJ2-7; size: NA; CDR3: CATRLTGVPYEQYF; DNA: TGTGCCACTAGGCTGACCGGGGTTCCCTACGAGCAGTACTTC
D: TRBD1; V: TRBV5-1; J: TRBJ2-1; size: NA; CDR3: CASSATGTGLYEQFF; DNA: TGCGCCAGCAGCGCAACCGGGACAGGGCTGTATGAGCAGTTCTTC
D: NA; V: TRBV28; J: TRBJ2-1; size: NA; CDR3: CASSSLTDGKFF; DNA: TGTGCCAGCAGTTCTCTCACGGACGGGAAGTTCTTC
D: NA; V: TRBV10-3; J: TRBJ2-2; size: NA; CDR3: CAISDGLGVTGELFF; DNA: TGTGCCATCAGTGACGGTCTAGGCGTCACCGGGGAGCTGTTTTTT
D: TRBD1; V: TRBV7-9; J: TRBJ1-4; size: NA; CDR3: CASSLGGTENEKLFF; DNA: TGTGCCAGCAGCTTAGGTGGGACAGAGAATGAAAAACTGTTTTTT
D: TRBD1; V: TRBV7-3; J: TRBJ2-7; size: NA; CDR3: CASSSTPGQVPYF; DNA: TGTGCCAGCAGCTCGACACCCGGACAGGTTCCGTACTTC
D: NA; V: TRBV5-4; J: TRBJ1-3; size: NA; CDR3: CASSQSGNTIYF; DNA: TGTGCCAGCAGTCAATCTGGAAACACCATATATTTT
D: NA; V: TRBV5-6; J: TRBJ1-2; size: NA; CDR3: CASSSQGRGYGYTF; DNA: TGTGCCAGCAGCTCCCAGGGAAGGGGCTATGGCTACACCTTC
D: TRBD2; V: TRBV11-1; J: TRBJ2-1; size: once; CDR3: CASRPLSSGYNEQFF; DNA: TGTGCCAGTCGCCCCTTGTCTAGCGGGTACAATGAGCAGTTCTTC
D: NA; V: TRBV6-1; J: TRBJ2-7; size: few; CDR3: CASSEIGQSYEQYF; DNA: TGTGCCAGCAGTGAAATTGGCCAGTCCTACGAGCAGTACTTC
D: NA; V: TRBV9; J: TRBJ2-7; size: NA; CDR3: CASSVMGSGEWQYF; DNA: TGTGCCAGCAGCGTGATGGGGAGTGGTGAATGGCAGTACTTC
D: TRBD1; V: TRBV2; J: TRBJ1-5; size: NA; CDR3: CASSRTGWPPNQPQHF; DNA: TGTGCCAGCAGCCGGACAGGGTGGCCCCCCAATCAGCCCCAGCATTTT
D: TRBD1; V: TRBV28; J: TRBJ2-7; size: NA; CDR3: CASSPDRAISYEQYF; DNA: TGTGCCAGCAGTCCAGACAGGGCCATCTCCTACGAGCAGTACTTC
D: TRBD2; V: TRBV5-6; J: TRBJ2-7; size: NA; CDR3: CASSRERGSYEQYF; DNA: TGTGCCAGCAGCCGAGAGCGGGGCTCCTACGAGCAGTACTTC
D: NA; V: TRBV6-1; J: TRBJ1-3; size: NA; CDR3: CASSEAAHDGNTIYF; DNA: TGTGCCAGCAGTGAAGCGGCACACGATGGAAACACCATATATTTT
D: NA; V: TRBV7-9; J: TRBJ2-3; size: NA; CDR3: CASSFSVRGQDTQYF; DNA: TGTGCCAGCAGCTTCAGCGTGAGGGGCCAAGATACGCAGTATTTT
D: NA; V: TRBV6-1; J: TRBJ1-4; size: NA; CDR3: CASSGGSHKKATNEKLFF; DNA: TGTGCCAGCAGTGGAGGCAGCCACAAGAAAGCAACTAATGAAAAACTGTTTTTT
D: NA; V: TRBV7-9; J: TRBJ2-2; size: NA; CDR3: CASSLAGDAGELFF; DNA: TGTGCCAGCAGCTTGGCAGGGGACGCCGGGGAGCTGTTTTTT
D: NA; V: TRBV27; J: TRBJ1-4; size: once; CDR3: CASSLRRSNEKLFF; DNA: TGTGCCAGCAGTTTACGTCGGTCCAATGAAAAACTGTTTTTT
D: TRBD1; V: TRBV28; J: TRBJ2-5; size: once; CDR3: CASSDRGQETQYF; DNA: TGTGCCAGCTCGGACAGGGGCCAAGAGACCCAGTACTTC